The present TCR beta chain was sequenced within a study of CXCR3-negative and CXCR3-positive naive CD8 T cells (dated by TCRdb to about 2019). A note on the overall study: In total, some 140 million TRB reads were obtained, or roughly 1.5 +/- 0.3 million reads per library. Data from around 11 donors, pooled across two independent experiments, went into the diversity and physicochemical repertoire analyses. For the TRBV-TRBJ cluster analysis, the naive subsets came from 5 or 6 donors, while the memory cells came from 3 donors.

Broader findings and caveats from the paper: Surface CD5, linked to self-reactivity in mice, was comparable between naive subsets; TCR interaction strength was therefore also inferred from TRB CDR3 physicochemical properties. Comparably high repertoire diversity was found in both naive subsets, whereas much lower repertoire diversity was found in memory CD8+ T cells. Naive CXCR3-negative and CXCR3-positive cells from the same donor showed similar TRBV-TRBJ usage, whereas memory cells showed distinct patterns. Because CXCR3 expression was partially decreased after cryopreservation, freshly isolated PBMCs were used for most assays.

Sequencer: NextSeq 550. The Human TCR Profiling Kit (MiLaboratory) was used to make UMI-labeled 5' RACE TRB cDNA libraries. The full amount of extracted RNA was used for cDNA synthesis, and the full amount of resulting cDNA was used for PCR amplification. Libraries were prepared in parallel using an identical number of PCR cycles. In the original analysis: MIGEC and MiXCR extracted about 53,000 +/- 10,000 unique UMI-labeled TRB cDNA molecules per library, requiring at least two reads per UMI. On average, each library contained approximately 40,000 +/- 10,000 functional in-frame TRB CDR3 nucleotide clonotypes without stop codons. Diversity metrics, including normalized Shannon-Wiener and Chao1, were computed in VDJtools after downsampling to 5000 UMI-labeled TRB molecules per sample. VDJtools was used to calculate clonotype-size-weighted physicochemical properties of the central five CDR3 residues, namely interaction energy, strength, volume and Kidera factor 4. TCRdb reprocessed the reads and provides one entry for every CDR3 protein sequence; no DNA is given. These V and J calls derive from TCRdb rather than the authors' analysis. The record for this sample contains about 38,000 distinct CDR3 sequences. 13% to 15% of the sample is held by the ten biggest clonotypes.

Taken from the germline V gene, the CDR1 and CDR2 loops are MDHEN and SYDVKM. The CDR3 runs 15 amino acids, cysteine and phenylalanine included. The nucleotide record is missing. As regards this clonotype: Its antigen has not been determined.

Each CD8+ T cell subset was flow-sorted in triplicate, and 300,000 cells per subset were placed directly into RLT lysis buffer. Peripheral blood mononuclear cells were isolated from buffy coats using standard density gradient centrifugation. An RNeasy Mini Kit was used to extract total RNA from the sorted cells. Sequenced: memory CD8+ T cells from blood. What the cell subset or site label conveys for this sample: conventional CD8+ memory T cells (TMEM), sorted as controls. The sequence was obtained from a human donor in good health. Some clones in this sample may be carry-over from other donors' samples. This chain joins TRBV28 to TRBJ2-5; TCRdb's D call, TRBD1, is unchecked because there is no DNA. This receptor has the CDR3 CASSLTGRGPGTQYF.